The clone carrying this T cell receptor beta chain has just a few counts. The CDR3 is 15 amino acids. Germline-derived CDR1 and CDR2 are MNHEY and SVGEGT. V lost 5 bases to trimming and J lost 3 bases, with 16 bases between them. This sample was taken from a study of blood T cell repertoires in COVID-19. Background on the study: T cells, B-cell-depleted T cells, or PBMCs supplied cDNA or gDNA.

Here immunoSEQ multiplex PCR was the method, and the copy in TCRdb shows in-frame clones only, minus some. The sample lists about 490,000 clones; around 85% were seen once. The J gene is TRBJ1-1, the V gene TRBV6-2 or TRBV6-3, with D perhaps matching TRBD1 (5 bases). This TCR derives from a human donor in a cohort sampled during active COVID-19. The sample taken for sequencing was peripheral blood. CDR3 sequence: CASSPGGAGDTEAFF. The DNA of the CDR3 is TGTGCCAGCAGTCCGGGTGGGGCGGGGGACACTGAAGCTTTCTTT.